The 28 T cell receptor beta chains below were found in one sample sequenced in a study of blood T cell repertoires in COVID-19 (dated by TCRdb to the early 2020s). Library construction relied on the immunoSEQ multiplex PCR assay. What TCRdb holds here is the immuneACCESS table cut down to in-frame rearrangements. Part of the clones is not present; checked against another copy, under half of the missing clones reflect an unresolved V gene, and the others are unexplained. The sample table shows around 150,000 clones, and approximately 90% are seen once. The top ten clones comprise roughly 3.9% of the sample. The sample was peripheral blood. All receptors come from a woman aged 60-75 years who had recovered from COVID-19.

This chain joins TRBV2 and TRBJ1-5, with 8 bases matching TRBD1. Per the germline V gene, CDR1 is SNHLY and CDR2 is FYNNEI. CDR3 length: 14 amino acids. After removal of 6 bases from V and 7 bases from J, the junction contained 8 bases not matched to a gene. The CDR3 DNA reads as TGTGCCAGCAGCCCTGACAGGGGAGACCAGCCCCAGCATTTT. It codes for CASSPDRGDQPQHF.

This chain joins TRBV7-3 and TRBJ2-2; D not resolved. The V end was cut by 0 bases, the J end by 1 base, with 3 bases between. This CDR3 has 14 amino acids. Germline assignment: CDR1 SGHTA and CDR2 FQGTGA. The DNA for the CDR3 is TGTGCCAGCAGCTTAACTCTGAACACCGGGGAGCTGTTTTTT. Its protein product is CASSLTLNTGELFF. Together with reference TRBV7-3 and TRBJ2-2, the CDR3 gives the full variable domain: GAGVSQTPSNKVTEKGKYVELRCDPISGHTALYWYRQSLGQGPEFLIYFQGTGAADDSGLPNDRFFAVRPEGSVSTLKIQRTERGDSAVYLCASSLTLNTGELFFGEGSRLTVL.

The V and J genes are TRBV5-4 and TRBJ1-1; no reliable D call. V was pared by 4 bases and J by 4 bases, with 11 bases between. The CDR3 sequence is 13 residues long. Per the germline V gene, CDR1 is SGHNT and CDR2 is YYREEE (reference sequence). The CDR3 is CASSRGGGTEAFF. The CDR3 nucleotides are TGTGCCAGCAGCCGGGGTGGTGGCACTGAAGCTTTCTTT.

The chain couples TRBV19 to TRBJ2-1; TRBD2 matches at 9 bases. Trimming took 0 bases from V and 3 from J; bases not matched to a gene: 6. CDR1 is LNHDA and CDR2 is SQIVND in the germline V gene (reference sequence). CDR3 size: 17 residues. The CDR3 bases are TGTGCCAGTAGTATAGATTCCGGGACTAGCTTCTACAATGAGCAGTTCTTC. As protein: CASSIDSGTSFYNEQFF. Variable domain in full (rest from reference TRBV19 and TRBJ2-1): DGGITQSPKYLFRKEGQNVTLSCEQNLNHDAMYWYRQDPGQGLRLIYYSQIVNDFQKGDIAEGYSVSREKKESFPLTVTSAQKNPTAFYLCASSIDSGTSFYNEQFFGPGTRLTVL.

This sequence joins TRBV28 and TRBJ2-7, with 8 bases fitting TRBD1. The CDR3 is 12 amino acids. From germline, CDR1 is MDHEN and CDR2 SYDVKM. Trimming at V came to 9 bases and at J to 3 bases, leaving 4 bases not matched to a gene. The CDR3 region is CASGQGSYEQYF. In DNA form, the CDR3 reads TGTGCCAGTGGACAGGGAAGCTACGAGCAGTACTTC.

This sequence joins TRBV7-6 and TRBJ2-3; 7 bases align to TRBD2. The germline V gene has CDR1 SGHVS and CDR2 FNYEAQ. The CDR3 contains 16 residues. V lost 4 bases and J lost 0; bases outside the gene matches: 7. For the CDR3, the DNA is TGTGCCAGCAGCTCCTGGGAGGGCACTAGCACAGATACGCAGTATTTT. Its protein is CASSSWEGTSTDTQYF.

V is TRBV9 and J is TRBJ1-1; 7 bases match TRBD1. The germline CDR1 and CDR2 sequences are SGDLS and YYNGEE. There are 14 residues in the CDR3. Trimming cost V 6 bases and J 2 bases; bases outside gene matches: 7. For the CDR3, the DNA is TGTGCCAGCACCCAGACAGGGAGCAACACTGAAGCTTTCTTT. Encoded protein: CASTQTGSNTEAFF.

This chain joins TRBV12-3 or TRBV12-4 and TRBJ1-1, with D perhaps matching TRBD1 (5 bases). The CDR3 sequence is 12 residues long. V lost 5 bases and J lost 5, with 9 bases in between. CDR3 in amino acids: CASSPGGTEAFF. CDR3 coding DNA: TGTGCCAGCAGTCCGGGGGGGACTGAAGCTTTCTTT.

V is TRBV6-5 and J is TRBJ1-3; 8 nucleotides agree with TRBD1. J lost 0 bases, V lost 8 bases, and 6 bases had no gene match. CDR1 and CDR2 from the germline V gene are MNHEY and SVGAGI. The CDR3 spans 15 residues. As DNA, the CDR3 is TGTGCCAGCGCCCGGGACAGGAGCTCTGGAAACACCATATATTTT. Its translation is CASARDRSSGNTIYF.

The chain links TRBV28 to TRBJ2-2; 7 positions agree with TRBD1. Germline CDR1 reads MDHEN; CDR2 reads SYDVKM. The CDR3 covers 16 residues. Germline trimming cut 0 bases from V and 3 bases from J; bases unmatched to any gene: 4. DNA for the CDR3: TGTGCCAGCAGTTTATGGACAGGGCGTCACACCGGGGAGCTGTTTTTT. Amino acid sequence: CASSLWTGRHTGELFF.

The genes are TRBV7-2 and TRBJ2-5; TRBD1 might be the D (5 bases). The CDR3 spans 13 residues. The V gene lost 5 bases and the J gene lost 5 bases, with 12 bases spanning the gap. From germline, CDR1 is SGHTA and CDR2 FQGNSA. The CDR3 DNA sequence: TGTGCCAGCAGCAAAGGGGTTTGGGAGACCCAGTACTTC. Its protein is CASSKGVWETQYF.

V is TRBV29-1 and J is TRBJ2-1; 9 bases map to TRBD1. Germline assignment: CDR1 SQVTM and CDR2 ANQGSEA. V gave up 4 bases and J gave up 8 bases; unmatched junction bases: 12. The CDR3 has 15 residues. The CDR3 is CSVARTGVTFDEQFF. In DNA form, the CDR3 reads TGCAGCGTTGCGCGGACAGGGGTTACGTTCGATGAGCAGTTCTTC.

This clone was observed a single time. Here the CDR3 DNA reads TGTGCCAGCAGCCCAAGGCAGGGCAACTCACCCCTCCACTTT. Protein product: CASSPRQGNSPLHF. This chain joins TRBV5-4 and TRBJ1-6, with TRBD1 as a possible D gene (5 bases). CDR1 is SGHNT and CDR2 is YYREEE in the germline V gene (reference sequence). Trimming removed 4 bases at V and 10 bases at J, with 15 bases between. The CDR3 has 14 amino acids.

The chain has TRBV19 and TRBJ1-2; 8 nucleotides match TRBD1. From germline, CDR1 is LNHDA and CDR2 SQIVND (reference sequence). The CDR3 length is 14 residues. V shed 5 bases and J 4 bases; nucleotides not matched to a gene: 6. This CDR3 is CASSLQGASYGYTF. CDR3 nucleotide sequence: TGTGCCAGTAGTTTGCAGGGGGCTTCCTATGGCTACACCTTC.

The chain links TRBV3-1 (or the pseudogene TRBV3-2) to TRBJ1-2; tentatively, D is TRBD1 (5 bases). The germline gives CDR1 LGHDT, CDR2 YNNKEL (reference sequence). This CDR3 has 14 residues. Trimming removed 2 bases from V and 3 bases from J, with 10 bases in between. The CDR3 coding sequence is TGTGCCAGCAGCCAACGGGGGACTGACTATGGCTACACCTTC. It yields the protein CASSQRGTDYGYTF.

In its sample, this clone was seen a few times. The CDR3 loop is CASSWAGQGQNSPLHF. For the CDR3, the DNA is TGTGCCAGCAGCTGGGCCGGACAGGGTCAAAATTCACCCCTCCACTTT. The chain uses TRBV7-2 and TRBJ1-6; TRBD1 matches at 8 bases. Germline assignment: CDR1 SGHTA and CDR2 FQGNSA. J lost 7 bases, V lost 4 bases, and 9 bases had no gene match. The CDR3 has 16 residues.

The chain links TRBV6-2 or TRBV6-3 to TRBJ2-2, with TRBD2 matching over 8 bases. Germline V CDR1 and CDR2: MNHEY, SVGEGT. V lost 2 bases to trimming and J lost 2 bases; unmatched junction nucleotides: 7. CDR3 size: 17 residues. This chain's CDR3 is CASSYTAGGHNTGELFF. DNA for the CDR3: TGTGCCAGCAGTTACACGGCGGGGGGTCACAACACCGGGGAGCTGTTTTTT.

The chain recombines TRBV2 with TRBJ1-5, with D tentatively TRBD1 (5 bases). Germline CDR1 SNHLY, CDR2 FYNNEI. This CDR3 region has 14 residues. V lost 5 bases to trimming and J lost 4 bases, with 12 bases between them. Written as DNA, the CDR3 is TGTGCCAGCAGTACGCAGGGCAGTAATCAGCCCCAGCATTTT. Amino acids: CASSTQGSNQPQHF.

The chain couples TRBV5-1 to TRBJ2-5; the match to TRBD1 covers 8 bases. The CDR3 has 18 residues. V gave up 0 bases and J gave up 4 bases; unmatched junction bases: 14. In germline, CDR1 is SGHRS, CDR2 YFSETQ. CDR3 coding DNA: TGCGCCAGCAGCTTGGCGATGGGTCAGGGGGCGATTCGAGAGACCCAGTACTTC. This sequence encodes CASSLAMGQGAIRETQYF.

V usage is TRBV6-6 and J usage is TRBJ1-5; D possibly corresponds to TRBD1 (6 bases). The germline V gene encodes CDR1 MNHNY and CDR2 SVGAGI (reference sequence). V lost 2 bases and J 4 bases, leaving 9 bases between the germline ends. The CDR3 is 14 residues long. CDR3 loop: CASSYAGANQPQHF. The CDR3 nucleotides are TGTGCCAGCAGTTACGCAGGGGCAAATCAGCCCCAGCATTTT.

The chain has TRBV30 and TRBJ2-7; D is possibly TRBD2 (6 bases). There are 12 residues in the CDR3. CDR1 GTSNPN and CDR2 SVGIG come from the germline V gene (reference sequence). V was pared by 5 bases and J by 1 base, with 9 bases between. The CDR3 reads CAWAGLSYEQYF. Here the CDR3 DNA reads TGTGCCTGGGCGGGGCTTTCCTACGAGCAGTACTTC. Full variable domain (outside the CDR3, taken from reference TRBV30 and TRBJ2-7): SQTIHQWPATLVQPVGSPLSLECTVEGTSNPNLYWYRQAAGRGLQLLFYSVGIGQISSEVPQNLSASRPQDRQFILSSKKLLLSDSGFYLCAWAGLSYEQYFGPGTRLTVT.

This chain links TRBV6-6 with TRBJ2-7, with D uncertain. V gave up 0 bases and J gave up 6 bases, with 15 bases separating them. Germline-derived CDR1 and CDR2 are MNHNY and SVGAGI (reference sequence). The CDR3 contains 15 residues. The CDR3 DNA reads TGTGCCAGCAGTTACTCCTCCCCGCCTCCCGGCGAGCAGTACTTC. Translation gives CASSYSSPPPGEQYF.

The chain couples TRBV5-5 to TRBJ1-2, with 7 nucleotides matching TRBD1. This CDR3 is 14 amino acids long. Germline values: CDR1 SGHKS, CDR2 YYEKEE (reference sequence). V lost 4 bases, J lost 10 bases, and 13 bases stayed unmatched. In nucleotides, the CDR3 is TGTGCCAGCAGCGTGGACAGGCCTGCCAGGGACTACACCTTC. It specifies CASSVDRPARDYTF. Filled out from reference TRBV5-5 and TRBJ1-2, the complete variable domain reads DAGVTQSPTHLIKTRGQQVTLRCSPISGHKSVSWYQQVLGQGPQFIFQYYEKEERGRGNFPDRFSARQFPNYSSELNVNALLLGDSALYLCASSVDRPARDYTFGSGTRLTVV.

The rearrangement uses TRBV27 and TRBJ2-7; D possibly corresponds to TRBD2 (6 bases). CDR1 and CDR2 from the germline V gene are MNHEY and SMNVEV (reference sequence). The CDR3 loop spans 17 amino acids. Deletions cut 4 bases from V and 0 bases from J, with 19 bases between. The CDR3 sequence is CASSSSLGGLSSYEQYF. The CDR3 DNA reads TGTGCCAGCAGTTCTAGTTTGGGAGGCCTGAGCTCCTACGAGCAGTACTTC.

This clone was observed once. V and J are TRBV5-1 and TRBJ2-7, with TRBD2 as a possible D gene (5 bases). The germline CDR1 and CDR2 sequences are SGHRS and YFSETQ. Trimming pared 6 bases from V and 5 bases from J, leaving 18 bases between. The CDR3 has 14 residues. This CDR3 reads CASKERMSGDEQYF. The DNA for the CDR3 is TGCGCCAGCAAGGAGCGAATGTCCGGGGACGAGCAGTACTTC.

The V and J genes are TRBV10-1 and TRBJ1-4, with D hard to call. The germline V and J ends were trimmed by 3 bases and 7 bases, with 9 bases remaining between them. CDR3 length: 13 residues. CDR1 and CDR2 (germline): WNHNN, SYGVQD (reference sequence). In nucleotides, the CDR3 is TGCGCCAGCAGTGATCCGTCGGGTGAAAAACTGTTTTTT. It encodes CASSDPSGEKLFF.

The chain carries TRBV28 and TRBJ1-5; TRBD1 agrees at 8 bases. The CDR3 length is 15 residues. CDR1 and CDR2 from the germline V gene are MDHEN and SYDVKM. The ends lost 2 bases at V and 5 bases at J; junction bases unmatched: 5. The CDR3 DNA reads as TGTGCCAGCAGTTTAGGTAACAGGGGGTATCAGCCCCAGCATTTT. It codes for CASSLGNRGYQPQHF.

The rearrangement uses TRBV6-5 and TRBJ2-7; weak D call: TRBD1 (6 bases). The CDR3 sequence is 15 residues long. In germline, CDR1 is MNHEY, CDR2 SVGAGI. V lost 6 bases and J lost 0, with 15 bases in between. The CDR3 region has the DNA TGTGCCAGCAGAAGTGGGACACGACACTCCTACGAGCAGTACTTC. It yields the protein CASRSGTRHSYEQYF.